This T cell receptor beta chain emerged from a study of T cells in Graves' hyperthyroidism and ophthalmopathy. Study-level background: Sampling of peripheral blood happened at initial diagnosis, prior to any treatment. General study results and limits: Blood also held most thyroid clonotypes expanded beyond 0.001.

Note on this clonotype: Its antigen is not known.

CDR3 length: 18 amino acids. Unmatched junction bases numbered 12, after V lost 5 bases and J lost 6 bases. Extraction of PBMCs used around 9.6 ml of fresh peripheral blood. RNA transcripts served as the template for amplifying TCR beta CDR3 regions. The study used the HTBI primer set for a first-round RT-PCR of the TCR CDR3. One entry per CDR3 protein, called by TCRdb with MiXCR from the multiplex PCR reads. This sample has a few hundred thousand distinct CDR3 sequences, with 15% to 17% found just once. V gene TRBV12-3 or TRBV12-4 combines with J gene TRBJ2-1, with 14 bases aligning to TRBD2. This sequence was found in a woman between 25 and 40 years old with Graves' hyperthyroidism. The sequenced sample was blood. CDR3 residues: CASSGGLAGAVVGNEQFF. In nucleotides, the CDR3 is TGTGCCAGCAGTGGGGGACTAGCGGGAGCTGTGGTGGGCAATGAGCAGTTCTTC.